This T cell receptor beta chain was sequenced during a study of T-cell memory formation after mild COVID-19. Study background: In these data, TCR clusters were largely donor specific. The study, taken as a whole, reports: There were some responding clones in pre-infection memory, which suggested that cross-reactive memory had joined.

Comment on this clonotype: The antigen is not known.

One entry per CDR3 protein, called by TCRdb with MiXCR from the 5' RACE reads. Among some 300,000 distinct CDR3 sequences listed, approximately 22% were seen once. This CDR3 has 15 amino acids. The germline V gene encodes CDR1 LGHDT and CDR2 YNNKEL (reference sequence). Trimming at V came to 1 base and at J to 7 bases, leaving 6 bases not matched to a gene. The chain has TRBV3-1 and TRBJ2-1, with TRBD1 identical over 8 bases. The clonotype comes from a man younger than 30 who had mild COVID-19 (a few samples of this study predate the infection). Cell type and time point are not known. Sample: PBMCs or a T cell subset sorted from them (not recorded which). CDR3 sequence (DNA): TGTGCCAGCAGCCAAGGGGCAGGGGGCGGGAATGAGCAGTTCTTC. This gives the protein CASSQGAGGGNEQFF.